The 19 T cell receptor beta chains reported below all come from one sample, sequenced in a study of T cell changes during pregnancy in multiple sclerosis. TCRdb's table, derived via immunoSEQ multiplex PCR, lists solely in-frame clones and lacks some. The sample carries 30,000 to 35,000 clones, 90% recorded once. The material sequenced was CD8+ T cells from peripheral blood mononuclear cells, taken in the first trimester of pregnancy. Receptor source: a female donor with multiple sclerosis, enrolled in a pregnancy study.

This rearrangement joins TRBV4-3 to TRBJ2-3, with 7 bases that match TRBD2. Germline V gene data show CDR1 as LGHNA and CDR2 as YSLEER. Unmatched junction bases numbered 10, after V lost 1 base and J lost 3 bases. The CDR3 consists of 17 residues. CDR3 in amino acids: CASSQVASGAGTDTQYF. The CDR3 DNA reads TGCGCCAGCAGCCAAGTCGCTAGCGGTGCCGGTACAGATACGCAGTATTTT.

The chain is built from TRBV5-4 and TRBJ1-2, with D perhaps TRBD1 (6 bases). V lost 1 base, J lost 4 bases, and 11 bases lay in between. The V gene's germline CDR1 is SGHNT and CDR2 YYREEE (reference sequence). The CDR3 spans 14 residues. The CDR3 region has the DNA TGTGCCAGCAGCTTGCCAACAGGGAGCTATGGCTACACCTTC. Translation: CASSLPTGSYGYTF. Full variable domain (missing parts from reference TRBV5-4 and TRBJ1-2): ETGVTQSPTHLIKTRGQQVTLRCSSQSGHNTVSWYQQALGQGPQFIFQYYREEENGRGNFPPRFSGLQFPNYSSELNVNALELDDSALYLCASSLPTGSYGYTFGSGTRLTVV.

This sequence joins TRBV5-6 and TRBJ2-1; 11 bases line up with TRBD1. This CDR3 is built from 14 residues. V lost 4 bases and J lost 6; bases outside the gene matches: 3. Germline CDR1 reads SGHDT; CDR2 reads YYEEEE. The CDR3 is CASSPGTGGNEQFF. The CDR3 bases are TGTGCCAGCAGCCCCGGGACAGGGGGCAATGAGCAGTTCTTC.

V gene TRBV4-1 combines with J gene TRBJ2-5; D uncertain. Germline CDR1 and CDR2: MGHRA and YSYEKL. The CDR3 is made up of 16 amino acids. Trimming pared 1 base from V and 4 bases from J, leaving 16 bases between. The DNA of the CDR3 is TGCGCCAGCAGCCAAGCGATTAGCCCCGTGGGAGAGACCCAGTACTTC. Translating gives CASSQAISPVGETQYF.

CDR3 region: CASSSMRGYEQYF. CDR3 sequence (DNA): TGTGCCAGCAGTTCAATGCGGGGGTACGAGCAGTACTTC. The chain combines TRBV28 with TRBJ2-7; TRBD2 agrees at 7 bases. Germline V lookup: CDR1 MDHEN, CDR2 SYDVKM. The CDR3 is 13 residues long. Trimming took 4 bases from V and 4 from J; bases not matched to a gene: 4.

V and J are TRBV5-5 and TRBJ1-1; 11 bases map to TRBD1. Germline-derived CDR1 and CDR2 are SGHKS and YYEKEE (reference sequence). The length of the CDR3 is 13 residues. The V and J ends lost 2 bases and 8 bases, in that order; junction bases with no gene match: 2. In DNA form, the CDR3 reads TGTGCCAGCAGCTTCGGGACAGGGGGAGAAGCTTTCTTT. Protein: CASSFGTGGEAFF.

This clone has only one observation. The chain carries TRBV4-1 and TRBJ2-3, with a weak D call TRBD1 (5 bases). Trimming stripped 5 bases from V and 3 bases from J, with 18 bases between. Germline lookup yields CDR1 MGHRA and CDR2 YSYEKL. The CDR3 contains 16 residues. This CDR3 is CASSYRGASSTDTQYF. Here the CDR3 DNA reads TGCGCCAGCAGCTATCGTGGGGCGAGTTCGACAGATACGCAGTATTTT.

The chain has TRBV27 and TRBJ2-7, with D maybe TRBD2 (5 bases). This CDR3 has 14 amino acids. Trimming cost V 6 bases and J 3 bases, with 15 bases left between them. The germline V gene has CDR1 MNHEY and CDR2 SMNVEV (reference sequence). CDR3 sequence: CASSTRWENYEQYF. The CDR3 nucleotides are TGTGCCAGCAGCACGAGGTGGGAGAACTACGAGCAGTACTTC.

V is TRBV10-3 and J is TRBJ2-7, with TRBD2 identical over 8 bases. V was pared by 10 bases and J by 3 bases, with 14 bases of the junction left unmatched. This CDR3 has 15 residues. Germline V gives CDR1 ENHRY, CDR2 SYGVKD. The CDR3 protein is CATRPSIAGYYEQYF. Here the CDR3 DNA reads TGTGCCACCCGTCCCTCGATAGCGGGGTACTACGAGCAGTACTTC.

This clone was seen only a few times. This chain links TRBV19 with TRBJ2-1; TRBD2 matches at 11 bases. The J segment lost 5 bases and the V segment lost 8 bases, leaving 2 bases of the junction unmatched. Germline V CDR1 and CDR2: LNHDA, SQIVND (reference sequence). This CDR3 contains 13 residues. CDR3 protein: CASEGLADNEQFF. The CDR3 nucleotides read TGTGCCAGTGAGGGACTAGCGGACAATGAGCAGTTCTTC.

J is TRBJ2-2 and V is TRBV27; D remains ambiguous. V was trimmed by 7 bases and J by 6 bases, leaving 12 bases between them. The length of the CDR3 is 13 residues. Germline V gene sequence: CDR1 MNHEY, CDR2 SMNVEV (reference sequence). CDR3 protein: CASTWQSPGELFF. For the CDR3, the DNA is TGTGCCAGCACCTGGCAGTCTCCCGGGGAGCTGTTTTTT.

V gene TRBV27 combines with J gene TRBJ1-5, with 11 bases that match TRBD1. From germline, CDR1 is MNHEY and CDR2 SMNVEV (reference sequence). The CDR3 loop spans 17 amino acids. J gave up 0 bases and V 5 bases, and 6 bases lay outside the gene matches. Here the CDR3 reads CASSQGQGAISNQPQHF. The CDR3 region has the DNA TGTGCCAGCAGTCAAGGACAGGGGGCTATTAGCAATCAGCCCCAGCATTTT.

The chain has TRBV13 and TRBJ2-1; D possibly corresponds to TRBD1 (6 bases). The CDR3 is 16 amino acids. CDR1 is PRHDT, CDR2 FYEKMQ, per germline (reference sequence). V was clipped by 3 bases and J by 4 bases, with 16 bases between them. CDR3 coding DNA: TGTGCCAGCAGCTTTTCCCTGGACAGCCAGTACAATGAGCAGTTCTTC. This encodes CASSFSLDSQYNEQFF.

The chain carries TRBV19 and TRBJ1-1; perhaps TRBD1 as D (5 bases). Germline lookup yields CDR1 LNHDA and CDR2 SQIVND (reference sequence). Trimming took off 6 bases at V and 1 base at J, with 9 bases between the two ends. The CDR3 contains 13 residues. The CDR3 bases are TGTGCCAGTAGGCTAACAGGGAACACTGAAGCTTTCTTT. Translated, it gives CASRLTGNTEAFF.

The table lists this clone with a few counts. The chain carries TRBV27 and TRBJ1-2, with 9 bases matching TRBD1. The CDR3 has 15 residues. Per the germline V gene, CDR1 is MNHEY and CDR2 is SMNVEV (reference sequence). Unmatched junction bases numbered 9, after V lost 6 bases and J lost 4 bases. CDR3 sequence (DNA): TGTGCCAGCAGGGAACAGGGGGCGTTCGGCTATGGCTACACCTTC. Protein product: CASREQGAFGYGYTF.

The V call is TRBV6-1, the J call TRBJ2-3; 12 bases fit TRBD2. Germline CDR1 MNHNS, CDR2 SASEGT. The CDR3 runs 17 residues. The junction had 7 bases not matched to a gene; V was cut back by 4 bases and J by 2 bases. CDR3 amino acids: CASSGLAGVVATDTQYF. The CDR3 nucleotides read TGTGCCAGCAGTGGACTAGCGGGAGTGGTGGCCACAGATACGCAGTATTTT.

V gene TRBV27 combines with J gene TRBJ2-1; TRBD2 matches 12 bases. Unmatched junction bases numbered 2, after V lost 8 bases and J lost 6 bases. Germline CDR1 is MNHEY and CDR2 is SMNVEV (reference sequence). The CDR3 contains 13 residues. In DNA, the CDR3 is TGTGCCAGCGGACTAGCGGGATTCAATGAGCAGTTCTTC. Its translation is CASGLAGFNEQFF.

The table lists this clone with a count of one. This rearrangement joins TRBV28 to TRBJ1-4; perhaps TRBD1 as D (6 bases). The CDR3 is made up of 15 amino acids. Trimming left V 6 bases short and J 7 bases short, with 18 bases between. Germline V lookup: CDR1 MDHEN, CDR2 SYDVKM. The CDR3 bases are TGTGCCAGCAGGCCTCGGGGGGGCGCATTTGAAAAACTGTTTTTT. The encoded protein is CASRPRGGAFEKLFF.

The V gene is TRBV19, the J gene TRBJ2-5; 8 nucleotides match TRBD2. CDR3 size: 16 residues. V gave up 5 bases and J gave up 3 bases; unmatched junction bases: 11. The germline CDR1 and CDR2 sequences are LNHDA and SQIVND (reference sequence). The CDR3 DNA sequence: TGTGCCAGTAGTGAGAGACTAGCGCCGATTGAAGAGACCCAGTACTTC. This gives the protein CASSERLAPIEETQYF. Looking up the rest from reference TRBV19 and TRBJ2-5 gives the full variable domain: DGGITQSPKYLFRKEGQNVTLSCEQNLNHDAMYWYRQDPGQGLRLIYYSQIVNDFQKGDIAEGYSVSREKKESFPLTVTSAQKNPTAFYLCASSERLAPIEETQYFGPGTRLLVL.